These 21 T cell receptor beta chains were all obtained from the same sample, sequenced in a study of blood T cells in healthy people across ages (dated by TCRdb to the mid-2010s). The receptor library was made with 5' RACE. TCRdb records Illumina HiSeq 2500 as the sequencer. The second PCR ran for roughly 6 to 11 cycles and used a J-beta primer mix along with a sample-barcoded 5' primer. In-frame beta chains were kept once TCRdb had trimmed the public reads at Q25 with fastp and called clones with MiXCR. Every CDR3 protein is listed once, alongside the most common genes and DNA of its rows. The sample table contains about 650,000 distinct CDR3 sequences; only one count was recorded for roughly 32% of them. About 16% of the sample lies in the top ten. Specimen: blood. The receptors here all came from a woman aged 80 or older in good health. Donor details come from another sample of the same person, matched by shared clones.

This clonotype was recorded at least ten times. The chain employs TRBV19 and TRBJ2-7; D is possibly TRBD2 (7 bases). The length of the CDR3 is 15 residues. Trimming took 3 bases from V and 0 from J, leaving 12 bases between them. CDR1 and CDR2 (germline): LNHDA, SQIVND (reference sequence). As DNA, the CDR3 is TGTGCCAGTAGTATGGGGGGGCAGGGCTCCTACGAGCAGTACTTC. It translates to CASSMGGQGSYEQYF.

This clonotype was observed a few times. The CDR3 coding sequence is TGCAGTGCTAGAGATGGGTCATCAGGGGGGCCGGGCACCGGGGAGCTGTTTTTT. It specifies CSARDGSSGGPGTGELFF. The rearrangement links TRBV20-1 to TRBJ2-2; tentatively, D is TRBD1 (7 bases). The CDR3 has 18 residues. CDR1 is DFQATT and CDR2 is SNEGSKA in the germline V gene (reference sequence). Deletions cut 0 bases from V and 4 bases from J, with 21 bases between.

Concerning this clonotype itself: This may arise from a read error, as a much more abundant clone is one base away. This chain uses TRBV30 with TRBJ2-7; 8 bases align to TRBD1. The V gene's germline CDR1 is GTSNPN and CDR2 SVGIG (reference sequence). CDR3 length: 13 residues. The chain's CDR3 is CARSVRTGYEQYF. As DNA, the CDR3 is TGTGCCCGGAGTGTCAGGACAGGGTACGAGCAGTACTTC. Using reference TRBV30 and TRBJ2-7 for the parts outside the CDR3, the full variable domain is SQTIHQWPATLVQPVGSPLSLECTVEGTSNPNLYWYRQAAGRGLQLLFYSVGIGQISSEVPQNLSASRPQDRQFILSSKKLLLSDSGFYLCARSVRTGYEQYFGPGTRLTVT.

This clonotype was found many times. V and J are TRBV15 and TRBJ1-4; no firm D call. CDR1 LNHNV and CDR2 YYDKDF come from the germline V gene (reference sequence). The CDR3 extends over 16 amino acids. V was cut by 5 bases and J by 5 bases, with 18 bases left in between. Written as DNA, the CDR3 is TGTGCCACCAGCGGAGGCCCGGGATCTCCGAATGAAAAACTGTTTTTT. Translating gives CATSGGPGSPNEKLFF. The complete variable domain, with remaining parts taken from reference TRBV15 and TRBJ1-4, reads DAMVIQNPRYQVTQFGKPVTLSCSQTLNHNVMYWYQQKSSQAPKLLFHYYDKDFNNEADTPDNFQSRRPNTSFCFLDIRSPGLGDTAMYLCATSGGPGSPNEKLFFGSGTQLSVL.

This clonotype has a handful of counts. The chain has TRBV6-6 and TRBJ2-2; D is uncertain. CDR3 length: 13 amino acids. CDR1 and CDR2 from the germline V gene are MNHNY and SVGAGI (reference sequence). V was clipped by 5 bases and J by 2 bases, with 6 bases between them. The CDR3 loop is CASSPHNTGELFF. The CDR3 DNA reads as TGTGCCAGCAGTCCCCATAACACCGGGGAGCTGTTTTTT.

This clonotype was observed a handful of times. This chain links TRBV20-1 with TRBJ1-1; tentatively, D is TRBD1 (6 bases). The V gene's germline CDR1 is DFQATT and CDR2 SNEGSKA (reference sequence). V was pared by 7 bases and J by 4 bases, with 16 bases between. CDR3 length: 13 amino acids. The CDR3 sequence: CSGPIRGSTEAFF. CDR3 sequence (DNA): TGCAGTGGCCCTATAAGGGGGAGCACTGAAGCTTTCTTT.

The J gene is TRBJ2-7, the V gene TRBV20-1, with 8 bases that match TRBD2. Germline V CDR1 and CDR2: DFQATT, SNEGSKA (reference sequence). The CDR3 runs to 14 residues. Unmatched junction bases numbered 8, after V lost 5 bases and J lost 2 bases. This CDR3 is CSAYLAGGTYEQYF. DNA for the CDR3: TGCAGTGCTTACCTAGCGGGTGGAACCTACGAGCAGTACTTC.

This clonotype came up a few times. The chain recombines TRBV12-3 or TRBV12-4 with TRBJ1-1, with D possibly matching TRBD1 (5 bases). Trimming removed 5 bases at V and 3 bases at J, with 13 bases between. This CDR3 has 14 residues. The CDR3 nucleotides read TGTGCCAGCAGTATTGGAGGGGCGGACACTGAAGCTTTCTTT. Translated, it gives CASSIGGADTEAFF.

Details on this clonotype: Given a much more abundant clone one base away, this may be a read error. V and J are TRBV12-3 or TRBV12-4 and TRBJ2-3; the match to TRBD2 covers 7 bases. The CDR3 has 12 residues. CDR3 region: CASSGLGDAQYF. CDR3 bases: TGTGCCAGCAGTGGACTAGGAGATGCGCAGTATTTT.

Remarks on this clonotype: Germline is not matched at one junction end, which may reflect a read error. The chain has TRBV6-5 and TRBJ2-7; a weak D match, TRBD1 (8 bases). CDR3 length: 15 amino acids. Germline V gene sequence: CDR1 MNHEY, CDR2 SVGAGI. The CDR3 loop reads CTSMAGGLGRGEQYF. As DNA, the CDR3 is TGTACCAGCATGGCAGGGGGCCTCGGGCGGGGGGAGCAGTACTTC.

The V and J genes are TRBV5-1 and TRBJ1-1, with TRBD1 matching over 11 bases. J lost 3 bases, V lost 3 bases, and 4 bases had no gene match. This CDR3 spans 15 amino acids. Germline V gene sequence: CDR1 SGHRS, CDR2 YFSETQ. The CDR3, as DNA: TGCGCCAGCAGCTGGACAGGGGGCTTAGACACTGAAGCTTTCTTT. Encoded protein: CASSWTGGLDTEAFF. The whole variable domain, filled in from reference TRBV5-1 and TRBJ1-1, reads KAGVTQTPRYLIKTRGQQVTLSCSPISGHRSVSWYQQTPGQGLQFLFEYFSETQRNKGNFPGRFSGRQFSNSRSEMNVSTLELGDSALYLCASSWTGGLDTEAFFGQGTRLTVV.

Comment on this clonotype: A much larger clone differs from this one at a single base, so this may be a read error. The CDR3 loop is CSAVAHSSYNERFF. CDR3 DNA sequence: TGCAGTGCCGTAGCCCATAGCTCCTACAATGAGCGGTTCTTC. The chain combines TRBV20-1 with TRBJ2-1; D ambiguous. The CDR3 runs 14 residues. Germline assignment: CDR1 DFQATT and CDR2 SNEGSKA (reference sequence).

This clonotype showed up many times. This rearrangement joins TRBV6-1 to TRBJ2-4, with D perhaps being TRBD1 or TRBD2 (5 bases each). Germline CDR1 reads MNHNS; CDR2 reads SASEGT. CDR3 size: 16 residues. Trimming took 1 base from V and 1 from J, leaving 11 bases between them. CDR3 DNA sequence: TGTGCCAGCAGTGAAGTCGAGGGGACGGCCAAAAACATTCAGTACTTC. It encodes CASSEVEGTAKNIQYF.

Here the CDR3 DNA reads TGTGCCAGTAGTAGAGAGATTGGGGGGAAGACCCAGTACTTC. Translated, it gives CASSREIGGKTQYF. The V call is TRBV19, the J call TRBJ2-7, with a possible D match to TRBD2 (6 bases). TRBJ2-5 matches the DNA end more closely, so the J call is doubtful. CDR3 length: 14 residues. CDR1 is LNHDA and CDR2 is SQIVND in the germline V gene (reference sequence).

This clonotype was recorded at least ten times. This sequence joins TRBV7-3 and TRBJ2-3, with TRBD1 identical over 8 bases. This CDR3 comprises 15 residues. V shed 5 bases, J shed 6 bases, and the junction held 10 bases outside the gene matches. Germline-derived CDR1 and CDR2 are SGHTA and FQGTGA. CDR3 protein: CASSTTGGRGDTQYF. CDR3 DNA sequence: TGTGCCAGCAGCACAACAGGGGGAAGGGGGGATACGCAGTATTTT.

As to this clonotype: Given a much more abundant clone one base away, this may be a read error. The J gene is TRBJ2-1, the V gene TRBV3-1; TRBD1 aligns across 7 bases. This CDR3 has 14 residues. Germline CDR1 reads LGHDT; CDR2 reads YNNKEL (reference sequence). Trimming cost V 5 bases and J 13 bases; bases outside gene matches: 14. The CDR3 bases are TGTGCCAGCAGCTCCGACAGGGACCAAGAGACCCAGTTCTTC. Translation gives CASSSDRDQETQFF.

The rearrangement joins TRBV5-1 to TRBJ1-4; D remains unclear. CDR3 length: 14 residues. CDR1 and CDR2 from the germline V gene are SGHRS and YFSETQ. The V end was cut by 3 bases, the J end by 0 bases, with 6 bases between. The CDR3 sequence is CASSCGTTNEKLFF. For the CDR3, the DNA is TGCGCCAGCAGCTGCGGGACAACTAATGAAAAACTGTTTTTT.

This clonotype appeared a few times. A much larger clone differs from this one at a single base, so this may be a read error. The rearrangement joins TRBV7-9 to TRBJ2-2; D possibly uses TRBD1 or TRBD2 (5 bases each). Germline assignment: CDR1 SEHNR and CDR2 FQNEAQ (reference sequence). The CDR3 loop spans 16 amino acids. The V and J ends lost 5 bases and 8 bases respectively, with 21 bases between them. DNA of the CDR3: TGTGCCAGCAGCCCGGCTGGGGGTGGAGATCCAGGGGAGCTGTTTTTT. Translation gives CASSPAGGGDPGELFF.

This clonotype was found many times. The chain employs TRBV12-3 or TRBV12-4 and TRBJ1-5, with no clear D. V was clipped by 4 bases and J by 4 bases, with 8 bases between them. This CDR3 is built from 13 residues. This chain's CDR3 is CASSWVPNQPQHF. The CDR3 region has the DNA TGTGCCAGCAGTTGGGTTCCGAATCAGCCCCAGCATTTT.

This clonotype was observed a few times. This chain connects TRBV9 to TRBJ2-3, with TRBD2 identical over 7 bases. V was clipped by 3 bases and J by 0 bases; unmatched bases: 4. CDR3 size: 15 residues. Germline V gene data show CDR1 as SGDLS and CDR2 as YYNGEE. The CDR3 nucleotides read TGTGCCAGCAGCGCCCTAGCGGCTAGCACAGATACGCAGTATTTT. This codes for CASSALAASTDTQYF.

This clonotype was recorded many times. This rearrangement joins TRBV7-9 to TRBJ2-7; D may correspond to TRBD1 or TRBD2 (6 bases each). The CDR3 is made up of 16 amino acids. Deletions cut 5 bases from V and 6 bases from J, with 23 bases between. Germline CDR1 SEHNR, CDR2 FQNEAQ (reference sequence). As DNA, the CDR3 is TGTGCCAGCAGCCTAGGGGGGCCGGGCCTTAGCTCCGAGCAGTACTTC. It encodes CASSLGGPGLSSEQYF.